These 5 T cell receptor beta chains came from one sample sequenced in a study of cytomegalovirus exposure and HLA in healthy donors (dated by TCRdb to 2016 to 2017). Library method: the immunoSEQ multiplex PCR assay. Held by TCRdb, this immuneACCESS table contains in-frame sequences only and omits some clones. Under half of the omission traces to an unresolved V gene where checked; the cause of the rest is unknown. Across this sample there are about 240,000 clones, with more than 75% seen only once. 1% to 1.5% of the sample lies in the top ten. The sample taken for sequencing was PBMCs. The receptor set was obtained from a woman in her 30s in good health and CMV-seropositive.

This chain connects TRBV5-6 to TRBJ2-7; D is possibly TRBD1 (5 bases). There are 13 residues in the CDR3. The V and J ends lost 4 bases and 6 bases respectively, with 14 bases between them. In germline, CDR1 is SGHDT, CDR2 YYEEEE. In DNA, the CDR3 is TGTGCCAGCAGCCTGACAGTGGTAAGCGAGCAGTACTTC. The encoded protein is CASSLTVVSEQYF.

The genes are TRBV6-6 and TRBJ2-7, with unresolved D. Per germline, CDR1 MNHNY and CDR2 SVGAGI (reference sequence). Trimming took 5 bases from V and 4 from J, leaving 12 bases between them. There are 13 residues in the CDR3. CDR3 nucleotides: TGTGCCAGCAGTCCCCGTTCAGGATACGAGCAGTACTTC. Translation gives CASSPRSGYEQYF.

This clone was recorded a few times. The chain couples TRBV5-1 to TRBJ1-4, with 9 positions matching TRBD1. V lost 2 bases and J lost 0; bases outside the gene matches: 5. Germline lookup yields CDR1 SGHRS and CDR2 YFSETQ. CDR3 length: 17 residues. In nucleotides, the CDR3 is TGCGCCAGCAGCTTCGGGACAGGGCCAACAACTAATGAAAAACTGTTTTTT. The encoded protein is CASSFGTGPTTNEKLFF.

In its sample, this clone was seen once. This chain uses TRBV12-5 with TRBJ2-3; 8 bases match TRBD2. The CDR3 extends over 15 amino acids. The ends lost 5 bases at V and 2 bases at J; junction bases unmatched: 6. Germline assignment: CDR1 LGHNT and CDR2 FRNRAP. The CDR3 is CASGPIAGITDTQYF. In DNA, the CDR3 is TGTGCTAGTGGTCCCATAGCGGGAATCACAGATACGCAGTATTTT.

The genes are TRBV5-1 and TRBJ2-7; 12 bases agree with TRBD2. Trimming took 0 bases from V and 6 from J; bases not matched to a gene: 4. This CDR3 comprises 15 residues. Germline-derived CDR1 and CDR2 are SGHRS and YFSETQ. The DNA of the CDR3 is TGCGCCAGCAGCTTGGCCACTAGCGGGAGGCTCGAGCAGTACTTC. This translates into CASSLATSGRLEQYF.